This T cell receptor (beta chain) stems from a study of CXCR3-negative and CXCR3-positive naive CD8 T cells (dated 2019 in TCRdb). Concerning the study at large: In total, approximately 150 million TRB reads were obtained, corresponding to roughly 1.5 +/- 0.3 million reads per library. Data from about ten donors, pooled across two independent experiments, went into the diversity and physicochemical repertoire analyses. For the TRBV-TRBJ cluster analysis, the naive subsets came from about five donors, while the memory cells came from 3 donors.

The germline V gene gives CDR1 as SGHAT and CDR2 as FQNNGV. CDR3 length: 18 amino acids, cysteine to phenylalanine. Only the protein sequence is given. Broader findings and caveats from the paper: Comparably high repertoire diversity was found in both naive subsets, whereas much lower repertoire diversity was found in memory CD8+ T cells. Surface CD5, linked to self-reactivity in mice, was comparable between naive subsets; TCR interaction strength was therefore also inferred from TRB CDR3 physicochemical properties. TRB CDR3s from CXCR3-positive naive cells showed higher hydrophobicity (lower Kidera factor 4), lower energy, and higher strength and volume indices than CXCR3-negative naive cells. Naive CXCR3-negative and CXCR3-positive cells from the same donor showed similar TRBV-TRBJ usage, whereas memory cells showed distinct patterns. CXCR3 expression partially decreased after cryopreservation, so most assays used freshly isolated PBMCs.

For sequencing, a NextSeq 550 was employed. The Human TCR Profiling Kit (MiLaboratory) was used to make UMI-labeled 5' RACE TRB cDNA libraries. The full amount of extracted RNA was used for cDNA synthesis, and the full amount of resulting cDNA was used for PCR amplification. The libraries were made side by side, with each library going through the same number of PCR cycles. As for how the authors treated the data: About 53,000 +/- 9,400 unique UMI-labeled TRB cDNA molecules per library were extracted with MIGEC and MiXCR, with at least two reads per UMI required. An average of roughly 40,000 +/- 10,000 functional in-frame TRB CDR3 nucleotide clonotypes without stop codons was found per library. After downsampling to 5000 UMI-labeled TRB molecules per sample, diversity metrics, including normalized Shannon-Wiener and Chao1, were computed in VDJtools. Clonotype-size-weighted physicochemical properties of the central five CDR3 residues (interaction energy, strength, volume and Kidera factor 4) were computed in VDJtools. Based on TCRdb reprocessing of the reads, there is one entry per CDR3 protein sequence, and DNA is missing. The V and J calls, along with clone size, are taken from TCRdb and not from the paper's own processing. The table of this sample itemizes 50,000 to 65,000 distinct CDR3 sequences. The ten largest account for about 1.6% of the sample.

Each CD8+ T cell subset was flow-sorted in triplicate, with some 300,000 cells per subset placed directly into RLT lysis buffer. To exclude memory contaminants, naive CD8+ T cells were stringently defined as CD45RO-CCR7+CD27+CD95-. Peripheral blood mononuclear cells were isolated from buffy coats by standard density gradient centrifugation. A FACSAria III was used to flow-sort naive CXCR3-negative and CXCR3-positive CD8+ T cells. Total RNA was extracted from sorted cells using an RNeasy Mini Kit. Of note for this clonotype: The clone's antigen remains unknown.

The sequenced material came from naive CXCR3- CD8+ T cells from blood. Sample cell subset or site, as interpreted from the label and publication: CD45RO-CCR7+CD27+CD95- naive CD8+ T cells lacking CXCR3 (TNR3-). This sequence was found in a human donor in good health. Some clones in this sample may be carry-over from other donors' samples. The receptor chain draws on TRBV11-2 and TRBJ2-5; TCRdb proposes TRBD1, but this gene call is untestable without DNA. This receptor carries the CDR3 CASSLTPGVLRRGNDQYF.